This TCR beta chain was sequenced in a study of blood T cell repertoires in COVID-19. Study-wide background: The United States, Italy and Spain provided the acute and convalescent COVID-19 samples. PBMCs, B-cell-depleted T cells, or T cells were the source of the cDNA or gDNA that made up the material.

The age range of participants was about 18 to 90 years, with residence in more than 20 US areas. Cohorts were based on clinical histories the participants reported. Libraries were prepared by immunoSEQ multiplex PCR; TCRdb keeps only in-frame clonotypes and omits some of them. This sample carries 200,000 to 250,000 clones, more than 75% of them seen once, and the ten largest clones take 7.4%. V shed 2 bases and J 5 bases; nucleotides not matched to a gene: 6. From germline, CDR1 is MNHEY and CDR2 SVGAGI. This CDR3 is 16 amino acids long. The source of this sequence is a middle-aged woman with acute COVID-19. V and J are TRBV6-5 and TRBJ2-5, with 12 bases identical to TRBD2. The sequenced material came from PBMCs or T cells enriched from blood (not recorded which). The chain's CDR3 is CASSYLTSGGRETQYF. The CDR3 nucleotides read TGTGCCAGCAGTTACCTCACTAGCGGGGGGCGGGAGACCCAGTACTTC.